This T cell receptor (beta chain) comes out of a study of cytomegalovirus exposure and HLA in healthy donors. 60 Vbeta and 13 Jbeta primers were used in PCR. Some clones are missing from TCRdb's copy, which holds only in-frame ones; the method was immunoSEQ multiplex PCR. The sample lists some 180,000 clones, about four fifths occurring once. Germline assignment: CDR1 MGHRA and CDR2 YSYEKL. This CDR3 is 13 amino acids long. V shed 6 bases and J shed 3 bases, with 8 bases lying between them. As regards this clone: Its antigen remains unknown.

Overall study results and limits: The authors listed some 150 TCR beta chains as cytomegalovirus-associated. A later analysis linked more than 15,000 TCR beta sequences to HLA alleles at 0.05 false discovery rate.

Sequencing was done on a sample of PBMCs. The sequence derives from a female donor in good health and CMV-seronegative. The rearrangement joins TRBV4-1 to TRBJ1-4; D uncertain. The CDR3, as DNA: TGCGCCAGCAGACGGACTTCTAATGAAAAACTGTTTTTT. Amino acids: CASRRTSNEKLFF.